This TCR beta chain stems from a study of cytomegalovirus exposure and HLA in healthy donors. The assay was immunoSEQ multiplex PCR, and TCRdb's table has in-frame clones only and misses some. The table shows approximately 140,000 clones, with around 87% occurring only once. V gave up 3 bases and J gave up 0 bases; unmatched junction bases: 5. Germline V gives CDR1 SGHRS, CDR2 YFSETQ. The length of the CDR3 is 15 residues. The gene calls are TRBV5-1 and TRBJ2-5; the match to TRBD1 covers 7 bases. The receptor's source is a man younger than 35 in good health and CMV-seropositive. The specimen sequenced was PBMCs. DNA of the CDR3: TGCGCCAGCAGCTCACCGACAGGGTACCAAGAGACCCAGTACTTC. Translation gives CASSSPTGYQETQYF.